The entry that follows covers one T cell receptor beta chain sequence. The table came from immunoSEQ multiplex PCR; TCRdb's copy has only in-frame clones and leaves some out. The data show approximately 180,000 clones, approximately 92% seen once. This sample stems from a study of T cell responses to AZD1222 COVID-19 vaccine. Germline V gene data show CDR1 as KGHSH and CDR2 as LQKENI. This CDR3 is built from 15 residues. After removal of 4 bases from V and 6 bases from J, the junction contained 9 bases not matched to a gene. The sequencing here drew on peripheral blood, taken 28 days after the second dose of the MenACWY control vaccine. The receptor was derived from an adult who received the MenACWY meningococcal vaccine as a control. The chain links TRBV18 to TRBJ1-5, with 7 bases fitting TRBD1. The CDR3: CASSLTLGGGQPQHF. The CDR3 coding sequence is TGTGCCAGCTCACTCACCTTAGGGGGCGGTCAGCCCCAGCATTTT.